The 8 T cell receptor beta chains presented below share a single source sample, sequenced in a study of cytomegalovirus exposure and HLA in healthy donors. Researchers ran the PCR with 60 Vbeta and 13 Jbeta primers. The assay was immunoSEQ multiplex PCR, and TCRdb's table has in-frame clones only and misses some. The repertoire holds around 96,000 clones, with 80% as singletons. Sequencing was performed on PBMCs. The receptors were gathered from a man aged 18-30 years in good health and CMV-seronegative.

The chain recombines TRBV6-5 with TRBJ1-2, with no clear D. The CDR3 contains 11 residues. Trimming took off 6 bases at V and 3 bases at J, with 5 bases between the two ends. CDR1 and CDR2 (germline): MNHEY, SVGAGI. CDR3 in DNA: TGTGCCAGCAGGGAGGACTATGGCTACACCTTC. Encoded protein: CASREDYGYTF.

The CDR3 coding sequence is TGTGCCAGCTCACCACCGGGAGGGGAGCAGTACTTC. Protein: CASSPPGGEQYF. V is TRBV18 and J is TRBJ2-7; 7 bases match TRBD2. There are 12 residues in the CDR3. Germline assignment: CDR1 KGHSH and CDR2 LQKENI. The trim removed 0 bases at V and 7 bases at J, leaving 0 bases unmatched. The whole variable domain, remainder taken from reference TRBV18 and TRBJ2-7, is NAGVMQNPRHLVRRRGQEARLRCSPMKGHSHVYWYRQLPEEGLKFMVYLQKENIIDESGMPKERFSAEFPKEGPSILRIQQVVRGDSAAYFCASSPPGGEQYFGPGTRLTVT.

The CDR3: CASSGTTGGWTDTQYF. The CDR3 bases are TGTGCCAGCAGCGGCACAACAGGGGGATGGACAGATACGCAGTATTTT. The rearrangement uses TRBV13 and TRBJ2-3, with 8 bases identical to TRBD1. The junction had 10 bases not matched to a gene; V was cut back by 5 bases and J by 3 bases. CDR1 PRHDT and CDR2 FYEKMQ come from the germline V gene (reference sequence). CDR3 length equals 16 residues.

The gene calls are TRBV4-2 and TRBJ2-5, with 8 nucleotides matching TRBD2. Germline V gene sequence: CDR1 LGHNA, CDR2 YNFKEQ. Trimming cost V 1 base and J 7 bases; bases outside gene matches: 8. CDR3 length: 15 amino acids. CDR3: CASSQGSSGGGTQYF. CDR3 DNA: TGTGCCAGCAGCCAAGGTTCAAGCGGGGGAGGGACCCAGTACTTC.

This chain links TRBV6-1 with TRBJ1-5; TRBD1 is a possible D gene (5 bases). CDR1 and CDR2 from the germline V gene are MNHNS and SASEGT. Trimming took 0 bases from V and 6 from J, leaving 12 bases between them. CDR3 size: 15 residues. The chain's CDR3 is CASSEAEGVFQPQHF. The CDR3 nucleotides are TGTGCCAGCAGTGAAGCGGAAGGGGTCTTTCAGCCCCAGCATTTT.

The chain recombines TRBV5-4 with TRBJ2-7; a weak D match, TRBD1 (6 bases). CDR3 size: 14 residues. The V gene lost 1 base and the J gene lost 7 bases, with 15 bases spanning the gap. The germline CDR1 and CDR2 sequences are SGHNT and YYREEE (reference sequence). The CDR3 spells CASSLFMGAVEQYF. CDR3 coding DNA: TGTGCCAGCAGCTTGTTCATGGGGGCCGTTGAGCAGTACTTC.

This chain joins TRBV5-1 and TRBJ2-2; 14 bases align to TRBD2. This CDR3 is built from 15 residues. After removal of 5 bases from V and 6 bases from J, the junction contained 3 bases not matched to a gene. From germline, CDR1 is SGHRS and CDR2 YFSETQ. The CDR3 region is CASRTSGGAPGELFF. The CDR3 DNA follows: TGCGCCAGCAGGACTAGCGGGGGGGCCCCCGGGGAGCTGTTTTTT.

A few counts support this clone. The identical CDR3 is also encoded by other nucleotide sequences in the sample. DNA of the CDR3: TGTGCCAGTAGGGGAGGCAATCAGCCCCAGCATTTT. It is translated as CASRGGNQPQHF. V is TRBV19 and J is TRBJ1-5; unclear D gene. Germline lookup yields CDR1 LNHDA and CDR2 SQIVND (reference sequence). With 6 bases removed from V and 2 bases from J, the gap between germline ends came to 5 bases. The CDR3 consists of 12 residues.